What follows are 31 T cell receptor beta chains derived from one specimen sequenced in a study of Ad26.COV2.S vaccination and SARS-CoV-2 variants. The data were produced by immunoSEQ multiplex PCR, yet TCRdb's version contains in-frame clones alone and is incomplete. The repertoire holds approximately 480,000 clones, with approximately 90% as singletons. The treatment was: some 20 received Ad26.COV2.S at low or high dose, single or two shots; about 5 received placebo; per-sample allocation not given. Sample collection was performed on day 63 after the first vaccine or placebo injection. The specimen comprised peripheral blood, sampled in a trial of Ad26.COV2.S vaccine versus placebo. These receptors all come from a person between 18 and 65 years old who received the Ad26.COV2.S COVID-19 vaccine or a placebo.

This chain uses TRBV21-1 with TRBJ2-1; TRBD2, the D gene given by the table, was not confirmed from the DNA. TRBV21-1 is an annotated pseudogene. The CDR3 is 19 amino acids. As DNA, the CDR3 is TGTGCCAGCACAAAGGGGGAACTAGCGGCTACTAACGTTTACAATGAGCAGTTCTTC. This sequence encodes CASTKGELAATNVYNEQFF.

The table lists this clone with a few counts. This chain connects TRBV6-2 or TRBV6-3 to TRBJ1-5; 7 positions agree with TRBD1. Germline values: CDR1 MNHEY, CDR2 SVGEGT. This CDR3 is 14 amino acids long. With 6 bases clipped from V and 4 bases from J, the junction kept 6 bases outside the gene matches. In DNA, the CDR3 is TGTGCCAGCAGCATCGGGACAGAGAATCAGCCCCAGCATTTT. It translates to CASSIGTENQPQHF.

The table lists this clone with a few counts. The CDR3 sequence: CASKTKDRLNTEAFF. CDR3 DNA sequence: TGTGCCAGCAAAACTAAGGACAGATTGAACACTGAAGCTTTCTTT. This chain uses TRBV7-9 with TRBJ1-1; TRBD1 might be the D (6 bases). Germline CDR1 SEHNR, CDR2 FQNEAQ (reference sequence). The CDR3 spans 15 residues. Trimming removed 7 bases from V and 0 bases from J, with 15 bases in between. Looking up the rest from reference TRBV7-9 and TRBJ1-1 gives the full variable domain: DTGVSQNPRHKITKRGQNVTFRCDPISEHNRLYWYRQTLGQGPEFLTYFQNEAQLEKSRLLSDRFSAERPKGSFSTLEIQRTEQGDSAMYLCASKTKDRLNTEAFFGQGTRLTVV.

V usage is TRBV6-1 and J usage is TRBJ1-2; no clear D. Trimming cost V 2 bases and J 7 bases, with 5 bases left between them. Germline CDR1 is MNHNS and CDR2 is SASEGT. The CDR3 covers 11 residues. The DNA of the CDR3 is TGTGCCAGCAGTGAAAGCGTTGGCTACACCTTC. Residues: CASSESVGYTF.

At least ten counts were recorded for this clone. Written as DNA, the CDR3 is TGTGCCAGCGGAACAGGGACTGACTACGAGCAGTACTTC. Protein: CASGTGTDYEQYF. The chain links TRBV7-3 to TRBJ2-7; D assignment may be TRBD1 or TRBD2 (6 bases each). The CDR3 has 13 amino acids. Trimming removed 8 bases from V and 3 bases from J, with 14 bases in between. CDR1 SGHTA and CDR2 FQGTGA come from the germline V gene.

This clone has only a few counts. The chain joins TRBV6-6 to TRBJ2-7; 11 positions agree with TRBD2. Trimming removed 6 bases from V and 1 base from J; junction bases left unmatched: 8. Germline V CDR1 and CDR2: MNHNY, SVGAGI (reference sequence). The CDR3 runs 16 residues. CDR3 amino acids: CASSLRGTSGSYEQYF. The CDR3 DNA follows: TGTGCCAGCAGCTTGCGCGGGACTAGCGGTTCCTACGAGCAGTACTTC.

On this clone: Other DNA sequences in this sample translate to the same CDR3. V is TRBV5-1 and J is TRBJ2-3; 10 bases match TRBD2. V lost 3 bases and J lost 3; bases outside the gene matches: 4. Germline V CDR1 and CDR2: SGHRS, YFSETQ. The CDR3 consists of 15 residues. CDR3 region: CASSSGLAVTDTQYF. For the CDR3, the DNA is TGCGCCAGCAGCTCCGGACTAGCGGTTACAGATACGCAGTATTTT.

The count of this clone is one. The chain combines TRBV28 with TRBJ2-7; 8 nucleotides line up with TRBD2. CDR1 is MDHEN, CDR2 SYDVKM, per germline. The CDR3 loop spans 16 amino acids. V dropped 6 bases and J dropped 4; count of bases not matched to a gene: 14. The CDR3: CASSPASGSGIYEQYF. Here the CDR3 DNA reads TGTGCCAGCAGCCCCGCCAGTGGTAGCGGGATTTACGAGCAGTACTTC.

The rearrangement joins TRBV9 to TRBJ2-7, with 10 bases fitting TRBD2. The V gene end was trimmed by 4 bases and the J gene end by 7 bases; junction bases not matched to a gene: 14. CDR3 length: 16 amino acids. From germline, CDR1 is SGDLS and CDR2 YYNGEE. CDR3 in amino acids: CASSPHQTSGSGEQYF. The CDR3 coding sequence is TGTGCCAGCAGCCCCCACCAGACTAGCGGGTCGGGGGAGCAGTACTTC.

This chain joins TRBV11-1 and TRBJ2-1, with D tentatively TRBD1 (5 bases). The V gene's germline CDR1 is SGHAT and CDR2 FQDESV (reference sequence). Trimming removed 4 bases at V and 4 bases at J, with 8 bases between. The CDR3 totals 13 residues. For the CDR3, the DNA is TGTGCCAGCAGCTGGGGCTCATACAATGAGCAGTTCTTC. The encoded protein is CASSWGSYNEQFF.

The rearrangement joins TRBV5-1 to TRBJ2-2; D is perhaps TRBD2 (5 bases). The CDR3 consists of 17 residues. Germline CDR1 SGHRS, CDR2 YFSETQ. Trimming took 4 bases from V and 6 from J, leaving 22 bases between them. The CDR3 here is CASSNSGSPRGAGELFF. The CDR3, as DNA: TGCGCCAGCAGCAACTCCGGGTCACCCCGGGGAGCCGGGGAGCTGTTTTTT.

Only a few counts were recorded for this clone. The chain combines TRBV6-2 or TRBV6-3 with TRBJ2-7, with 8 positions matching TRBD1. Germline lookup yields CDR1 MNHEY and CDR2 SVGEGT. Trimming at V came to 5 bases and at J to 5 bases, leaving 11 bases not matched to a gene. The CDR3 sequence is 15 residues long. The CDR3 DNA is TGTGCCAGCAGTCGCCTGGGACAGGCAATGAACGAGCAGTACTTC. Protein: CASSRLGQAMNEQYF.

CDR3 loop: CASSPTPGTSGIYEQFF. Written as DNA, the CDR3 is TGTGCCAGCAGCCCAACACCCGGGACTAGCGGGATCTATGAGCAGTTCTTC. This chain joins TRBV7-3 and TRBJ2-1; 13 bases are a match to TRBD2. V lost 5 bases, J lost 8 bases, and 12 bases stayed unmatched. Germline loops: CDR1 SGHTA, CDR2 FQGTGA. The CDR3 is made up of 17 amino acids.

This chain uses TRBV28 with TRBJ2-3, with D tentatively TRBD1 or TRBD2 (5 bases each). Trimming stripped 5 bases from V and 3 bases from J, with 24 bases between. The germline CDR1 and CDR2 sequences are MDHEN and SYDVKM. The CDR3 runs 18 residues. The CDR3 spells CASSKLGAWGTETDTQYF. The CDR3 coding sequence is TGTGCCAGCAGTAAGTTAGGGGCATGGGGGACGGAGACAGATACGCAGTATTTT.

The count of this clone is one. V is TRBV6-1 and J is TRBJ1-2; a possible D gene is TRBD1 (6 bases). The V gene's germline CDR1 is MNHNS and CDR2 SASEGT. With 3 bases removed from V and 0 bases from J, the gap between germline ends came to 8 bases. The CDR3 loop spans 14 amino acids. The CDR3 nucleotides are TGTGCCAGCAGTGAGGGGGCAGCTAACTATGGCTACACCTTC. Amino acids: CASSEGAANYGYTF.

The chain joins TRBV27 to TRBJ2-1, with unresolved D. V lost 3 bases and J 4 bases, leaving 10 bases between the germline ends. Per the germline V gene, CDR1 is MNHEY and CDR2 is SMNVEV (reference sequence). CDR3 size: 14 residues. In DNA form, the CDR3 reads TGTGCCAGCAGTTTGAACGGCGCTTACAATGAGCAGTTCTTC. Its translation: CASSLNGAYNEQFF.

This clone was observed a handful of times. V usage is TRBV24-1 and J usage is TRBJ2-3; D remains ambiguous. Germline V gene data show CDR1 as KGHDR and CDR2 as SFDVKD. CDR3 size: 11 residues. Deletions cut 9 bases from V and 5 bases from J, with 8 bases between. The CDR3 nucleotides read TGTGCCACCCGTCAAGGAGATACGCAGTATTTT. As protein: CATRQGDTQYF.

This clone occurred once. The chain has TRBV3-1 (or the pseudogene TRBV3-2) and TRBJ2-2; D is possibly TRBD2 (5 bases). This CDR3 has 13 amino acids. CDR1 is LGHDT, CDR2 YNNKEL, per germline (reference sequence). V lost 5 bases and J 6 bases, leaving 10 bases between the germline ends. The CDR3 sequence: CASSGSNAGELFF. The CDR3 coding sequence is TGTGCCAGCAGCGGGAGTAACGCCGGGGAGCTGTTTTTT.

The chain employs TRBV18 and TRBJ1-6; the D gene is possibly TRBD1 (5 bases). CDR3 length: 16 amino acids. CDR1 is KGHSH and CDR2 is LQKENI in the germline V gene. V lost 1 base and J 5 bases, leaving 12 bases between the germline ends. This chain's CDR3 is CASSPQADTNNSPLHF. CDR3 DNA sequence: TGTGCCAGCTCACCACAGGCGGACACGAATAATTCACCCCTCCACTTT.

The chain uses TRBV30 and TRBJ1-4; 8 positions match TRBD1. The V segment lost 2 bases and the J segment 8 bases; nucleotides outside the gene matches: 13. Germline V lookup: CDR1 GTSNPN, CDR2 SVGIG (reference sequence). The length of the CDR3 is 16 residues. The CDR3 DNA reads as TGTGCCTGGAGTTCCCTGGAACAGGGGGTCCGAGAAAAACTGTTTTTT. It yields the protein CAWSSLEQGVREKLFF.

The DNA of the CDR3 is TGTGCCAGCAGCTTAGAACGCGTGCCAGGGAGGGCCTATGGCTACACCTTC. Translated: CASSLERVPGRAYGYTF. The chain is built from TRBV7-8 and TRBJ1-2; TRBD1 might be the D (5 bases). This CDR3 contains 17 residues. Trimming stripped 1 base from V and 4 bases from J, with 19 bases between. In germline, CDR1 is SGHVS, CDR2 FQNEAQ.

This clone was detected only once. This chain connects TRBV23-1 to TRBJ1-1; D gene ambiguous. TRBV23-1 is flagged as an ORF with uncertain function. The ends were cut back, 8 bases at V and 2 bases at J, with 21 bases in the middle. The CDR3 covers 16 residues. The CDR3 DNA reads as TGCGCCAGCGGATCCGGGAAAACCTTCCTCAACACTGAAGCTTTCTTT. Translating gives CASGSGKTFLNTEAFF.

Only a few counts were recorded for this clone. This chain uses TRBV7-8 with TRBJ2-1; 8 nucleotides agree with TRBD1. Germline loops: CDR1 SGHVS, CDR2 FQNEAQ. The CDR3 totals 15 residues. The junction had 4 bases not matched to a gene; V was cut back by 5 bases and J by 1 base. The DNA of the CDR3 is TGTGCCAGCAGCCCCAGGACAGGGTCCTACAATGAGCAGTTCTTC. Translation gives CASSPRTGSYNEQFF.

Here the CDR3 reads CASSFPGQGAYSEGDEQFF. The DNA of the CDR3 is TGTGCCAGCAGTTTCCCGGGACAGGGGGCGTATTCTGAAGGGGATGAGCAGTTCTTC. The chain joins TRBV6-2 or TRBV6-3 to TRBJ2-1; 12 bases are shared with TRBD1. With V trimmed by 4 bases and J by 8 bases, 18 bases remained unmatched. Germline V gene sequence: CDR1 MNHEY, CDR2 SVGEGT. The CDR3 is made up of 19 amino acids.

This clone has only one observation. V usage is TRBV4-3 and J usage is TRBJ2-6; unclear D gene. The V end was cut by 4 bases, the J end by 4 bases, with 17 bases between. Germline V CDR1 and CDR2: LGHNA, YSLEER. This CDR3 spans 17 amino acids. The CDR3 region has the DNA TGCGCCAGCAGCCCCAGGTATCGGCTCCGGGGGGCCAACGTCCTGACTTTC. Residues: CASSPRYRLRGANVLTF.

The CDR3 reads CATKTKTSGRINEQFF. CDR3 nucleotide sequence: TGTGCCACCAAGACAAAGACTAGCGGGAGAATCAATGAGCAGTTCTTC. The chain uses TRBV19 and TRBJ2-1; 12 nucleotides agree with TRBD2. Per germline, CDR1 LNHDA and CDR2 SQIVND (reference sequence). The V gene end was trimmed by 10 bases and the J gene end by 6 bases; junction bases not matched to a gene: 13. The CDR3 runs 16 residues.

The chain has TRBV6-5 and TRBJ2-1, with D uncertain. CDR1 MNHEY and CDR2 SVGAGI come from the germline V gene. The germline V and J ends were trimmed by 0 bases and 4 bases, with 10 bases remaining between them. The CDR3 consists of 15 residues. DNA of the CDR3: TGTGCCAGCAGTTACTCGAGGCGACGTTACAATGAGCAGTTCTTC. Residues: CASSYSRRRYNEQFF.

The chain joins TRBV3-1 (or the pseudogene TRBV3-2) to TRBJ1-2, with D perhaps TRBD1 (6 bases). The CDR3 covers 12 residues. Trimming took 5 bases from V and 8 from J, leaving 12 bases between them. CDR1 is LGHDT, CDR2 YNNKEL, per germline (reference sequence). The CDR3 DNA reads as TGTGCCAGCAGCGCACAGGGTTCAGGCTACACCTTC. It specifies CASSAQGSGYTF.

The chain couples TRBV28 to TRBJ1-3; TRBD1 is a possible D gene (5 bases). V lost 5 bases to trimming and J lost 8 bases, with 19 bases between them. Per germline, CDR1 MDHEN and CDR2 SYDVKM. This CDR3 comprises 15 residues. The CDR3 region has the DNA TGTGCCAGCAGTGGATCGCCGGGACCTGGGGACACCATATATTTT. Translating it yields CASSGSPGPGDTIYF. Combining the CDR3 with reference TRBV28 and TRBJ1-3 gives the whole variable domain DVKVTQSSRYLVKRTGEKVFLECVQDMDHENMFWYRQDPGLGLRLIYFSYDVKMKEKGDIPEGYSVSREKKERFSLILESASTNQTSMYLCASSGSPGPGDTIYFGEGSWLTVV.

The chain carries TRBV15 and TRBJ2-2; D tentatively fits TRBD1 or TRBD2 (5 bases each). The germline V gene encodes CDR1 LNHNV and CDR2 YYDKDF (reference sequence). The CDR3 is 14 amino acids. V was cut by 6 bases and J by 2 bases, with 10 bases left in between. This CDR3 is CATRGEPNTGELFF. Here the CDR3 DNA reads TGTGCCACCAGGGGGGAACCAAACACCGGGGAGCTGTTTTTT.

This chain links TRBV28 with TRBJ2-5; D is ambiguous. Trimming left V 2 bases short and J 4 bases short, with 11 bases between. Germline loops: CDR1 MDHEN, CDR2 SYDVKM. CDR3 length: 14 residues. The CDR3: CASSLSGVGETQYF. CDR3 DNA: TGTGCCAGCAGTTTAAGTGGCGTCGGAGAGACCCAGTACTTC.